The clone carrying this TCR beta chain was seen only a few times. These data originate in a study of CD8+ T cells in alopecia areata. Looked up from germline, CDR1 is MGHRA and CDR2 is YSYEKL. Trimming stripped 1 base from V and 4 bases from J, with 20 bases between. This CDR3 region has 17 residues. As the sequencing template, cDNA was produced by extracting RNA and reverse transcribing it. TCRdb's table, derived via immunoSEQ multiplex PCR, lists solely in-frame clones and lacks some. The sample contains 110,000 or so clones, less than 75% of which appear only once. This sample's treatment: oral pan-JAK inhibitor, 5-10 mg twice daily.

The sample consisted of CD8+ T cells sorted from blood, taken at week 4, from a patient treated with tofacitinib. This rearrangement joins TRBV4-1 to TRBJ2-7, with D perhaps matching TRBD1 (6 bases). This sequence originates from a human donor with alopecia areata. CDR3 in DNA: TGCGCCAGCAGCCAAGTACTGGGACGGACAGCCCCTTACGAGCAGTACTTC. Protein: CASSQVLGRTAPYEQYF.